These 20 T cell receptor beta chains came from one sample sequenced in a study of T cells in Graves' hyperthyroidism and ophthalmopathy. The TCR beta CDR3 regions underwent amplification using RNA transcripts as the source. HTBI primers were the set used in a first-round RT-PCR of the TCR CDR3. MiXCR, applied by TCRdb to the multiplex PCR reads, yields one record per CDR3 protein. The table has over 700,000 distinct CDR3 sequences, 35% seen once. Sequencing was carried out using blood. These receptors were collected from a middle-aged woman with Graves' hyperthyroidism.

The chain combines TRBV10-2 with TRBJ2-2; 15 bases match TRBD2. This CDR3 has 17 residues. The germline V gene encodes CDR1 WSHSY and CDR2 SAAADI. V gave up 3 bases and J gave up 5 bases; unmatched junction bases: 4. CDR3 region: CASSDTGTSGRTGELFF. In nucleotides, the CDR3 is TGCGCCAGCAGTGATACCGGGACTAGCGGGAGGACCGGGGAGCTGTTTTTT.

V gene TRBV2 combines with J gene TRBJ2-7; 10 positions match TRBD2. From germline, CDR1 is SNHLY and CDR2 FYNNEI. The CDR3 extends over 14 amino acids. V gave up 5 bases and J gave up 4 bases; unmatched junction bases: 5. CDR3 nucleotides: TGTGCCAGCAGTTTCCTAGCGGGAGTTTACGAGCAGTACTTC. As protein: CASSFLAGVYEQYF.

This clonotype was counted between two and nine times. The chain carries TRBV20-1 and TRBJ1-3; the match to TRBD1 covers 8 bases. J lost 0 bases, V lost 0 bases, and 4 bases had no gene match. CDR1 and CDR2 from the germline V gene are DFQATT and SNEGSKA (reference sequence). The CDR3 sequence is 16 residues long. The CDR3 region is CSARENRGYSGNTIYF. For the CDR3, the DNA is TGCAGTGCTAGAGAAAACAGGGGGTACTCTGGAAACACCATATATTTT.

The chain is built from TRBV20-1 and TRBJ2-7; D might be TRBD1 or TRBD2, each matching 5 bases. Germline V gene sequence: CDR1 DFQATT, CDR2 SNEGSKA (reference sequence). With 5 bases removed from V and 0 bases from J, the gap between germline ends came to 17 bases. The CDR3 has 15 amino acids. The CDR3 region has the DNA TGCAGTGCTTCGAGGGGCACTTCCAGCTCCTACGAGCAGTACTTC. It specifies CSASRGTSSSYEQYF.

This clonotype was picked up many times. The chain joins TRBV6-5 to TRBJ1-5, with TRBD1 matching 9 bases. This CDR3 has 15 amino acids. CDR1 is MNHEY and CDR2 is SVGAGI in the germline V gene. V shed 6 bases, J shed 5 bases, and the junction held 8 bases outside the gene matches. CDR3 sequence (DNA): TGTGCCAGCAGGGGACAGGGTATGCAAGATCAGCCCCAGCATTTT. Translation: CASRGQGMQDQPQHF.

This clonotype was detected a few times. This chain joins TRBV7-9 and TRBJ2-7; D perhaps matches TRBD1 (6 bases). Trimming removed 7 bases at V and 7 bases at J, with 8 bases between. The CDR3 length is 10 residues. The germline V gene has CDR1 SEHNR and CDR2 FQNEAQ (reference sequence). CDR3 loop: CASTTGEQYF. DNA for the CDR3: TGTGCCAGCACTACAGGGGAGCAGTACTTC.

In its sample, this clonotype was seen many times. The rearrangement joins TRBV6-2 or TRBV6-3 to TRBJ1-1, with D uncertain. Trimming shortened V by 8 bases and J by 8 bases, and 9 bases separated the two germline ends. The CDR3 is made up of 10 amino acids. Per the germline V gene, CDR1 is MNHEY and CDR2 is SVGEGT. The CDR3 sequence is CASGNSEAFF. The CDR3 region has the DNA TGTGCCAGCGGTAACAGCGAAGCTTTCTTT.

V and J are TRBV4-3 and TRBJ1-4, with TRBD1 matching over 7 bases. The CDR3 length is 13 residues. Unmatched junction bases numbered 5, after V lost 5 bases and J lost 8 bases. The germline V gene encodes CDR1 LGHNA and CDR2 YSLEER. The CDR3 here is CASSRQGLEKLFF. The CDR3, as DNA: TGCGCCAGCAGCAGACAGGGTTTGGAAAAACTGTTTTTT.

This clonotype came up a few times. V and J are TRBV5-1 and TRBJ1-4, with unresolved D. The V end was cut by 4 bases, the J end by 8 bases, with 18 bases between. This CDR3 spans 15 amino acids. Per the germline V gene, CDR1 is SGHRS and CDR2 is YFSETQ. The CDR3 nucleotides are TGCGCCAGCAGCACCGGAGGCAGTGGTACCGAAAAACTGTTTTTT. Its protein is CASSTGGSGTEKLFF.

The chain employs TRBV7-9 and TRBJ1-3; weak D call: TRBD1 (6 bases). The germline V gene encodes CDR1 SEHNR and CDR2 FQNEAQ (reference sequence). The CDR3 is made up of 15 amino acids. The ends were cut back, 5 bases at V and 0 bases at J, with 11 bases in the middle. In DNA, the CDR3 is TGTGCCAGCAGCCAGACAGGAGACTCTGGAAACACCATATATTTT. Protein sequence: CASSQTGDSGNTIYF.

This clonotype has a count of ten or more. The V call is TRBV10-1, the J call TRBJ1-2; D perhaps matches TRBD1 (5 bases). The V end was cut by 2 bases, the J end by 6 bases, with 10 bases between. CDR1 WNHNN and CDR2 SYGVQD come from the germline V gene (reference sequence). This CDR3 region has 13 residues. The CDR3 is CASSENPRDGYTF. The CDR3 region has the DNA TGCGCCAGCAGTGAGAATCCCAGGGATGGCTACACCTTC.

This clonotype was counted between two and nine times. The chain combines TRBV9 with TRBJ2-5; the match to TRBD2 covers 8 bases. The CDR3 length is 17 residues. Per germline, CDR1 SGDLS and CDR2 YYNGEE. V dropped 0 bases and J dropped 2; count of bases not matched to a gene: 9. CDR3 sequence (DNA): TGTGCCAGCAGCGTAGAAGCGGGAGCCGACTTTCAAGAGACCCAGTACTTC. It encodes CASSVEAGADFQETQYF.

This clonotype was recorded many times. The chain carries TRBV12-3 or TRBV12-4 and TRBJ1-5, with unresolved D. The CDR3 extends over 14 amino acids. V lost 3 bases and J lost 7, with 13 bases in between. The CDR3 DNA reads as TGTGCCAGCAGTTTCGGGGTTGAGGAACAGCCCCAGCATTTT. Protein: CASSFGVEEQPQHF.

This clonotype occurred many times. V and J are TRBV10-3 and TRBJ1-1; 9 bases are a match to TRBD1. J gave up 1 base and V 6 bases, and 6 bases lay outside the gene matches. CDR1 and CDR2 (germline): ENHRY, SYGVKD. CDR3 length: 15 residues. CDR3 coding DNA: TGTGCCATCAGCACATACAGGGGGCAGAACACTGAAGCTTTCTTT. Amino acid sequence: CAISTYRGQNTEAFF.

The V call is TRBV28, the J call TRBJ1-5; D is uncertain. Germline-derived CDR1 and CDR2 are MDHEN and SYDVKM. The CDR3 length is 17 residues. V was cut by 2 bases and J by 0 bases, with 14 bases left in between. The CDR3 DNA sequence: TGTGCCAGCAGTTTAAGGACGGCTCCTTATAGCAATCAGCCCCAGCATTTT. Encoded protein: CASSLRTAPYSNQPQHF.

This clonotype was counted only a few times. The chain's CDR3 is CASSYSIVVGSTEAFF. In DNA, the CDR3 is TGTGCCAGCAGTTACTCGATTGTGGTGGGGTCGACTGAAGCTTTCTTT. V usage is TRBV6-2 or TRBV6-3 and J usage is TRBJ1-1; D is undetermined. Between the trimmed V and J ends, which lost 0 bases and 5 bases, there was a span of 16 bases. Germline assignment: CDR1 MNHEY and CDR2 SVGEGT. The CDR3 runs 16 residues.

The sample holds many counts of this clonotype. The V call is TRBV10-3, the J call TRBJ1-1; the D is unclear. Germline CDR1 reads ENHRY; CDR2 reads SYGVKD. There are 12 residues in the CDR3. The V end lost 5 bases, the J end lost 1 base, and 5 bases lay between the germline ends. The CDR3 nucleotides are TGTGCCATCAGTCCGTGGAACACTGAAGCTTTCTTT. As protein: CAISPWNTEAFF.

As to this clonotype: At one end, the junction sequence differs from germline, possibly due to a read error. This rearrangement joins TRBV7-9 to TRBJ1-2, with D perhaps TRBD1 (6 bases). The CDR3 contains 14 residues. Germline V gene lookup returns CDR1 SEHNR and CDR2 FQNEAQ (reference sequence). The CDR3 nucleotides read TGTGCCAACAGCCCACGGACAGATAACTGTGGCTACACCTTC. Translating gives CANSPRTDNCGYTF. Drawing the rest from reference TRBV7-9 and TRBJ1-2, the complete variable domain is DTGVSQNPRHKITKRGQNVTFRCDPISEHNRLYWYRQTLGQGPEFLTYFQNEAQLEKSRLLSDRFSAERPKGSFSTLEIQRTEQGDSAMYLCANSPRTDNCGYTFGSGTRLTVV.

Only a few counts were recorded for this clonotype. The CDR3 DNA sequence: TGTGCCAGCAGTTTACCAGCCTCTGGAAACACCATATATTTT. Its translation: CASSLPASGNTIYF. The gene calls are TRBV12-3 or TRBV12-4 and TRBJ1-3; D call uncertain. Between the trimmed V and J ends, which lost 2 bases and 0 bases, there was a span of 5 bases. The CDR3 sequence is 14 residues long.

A word on this clonotype: Because the CDR3 is missing its conserved closing phenylalanine or tryptophan, this is likely a read error. The chain is built from TRBV10-2 and TRBJ1-1, with no clear D. The CDR3 has 12 residues. Germline V lookup: CDR1 WSHSY, CDR2 SAAADI. The CDR3 sequence: CASRLGITEAFL. CDR3 sequence (DNA): TGTGCCAGCAGGCTAGGAATCACTGAAGCTTTCCTT.